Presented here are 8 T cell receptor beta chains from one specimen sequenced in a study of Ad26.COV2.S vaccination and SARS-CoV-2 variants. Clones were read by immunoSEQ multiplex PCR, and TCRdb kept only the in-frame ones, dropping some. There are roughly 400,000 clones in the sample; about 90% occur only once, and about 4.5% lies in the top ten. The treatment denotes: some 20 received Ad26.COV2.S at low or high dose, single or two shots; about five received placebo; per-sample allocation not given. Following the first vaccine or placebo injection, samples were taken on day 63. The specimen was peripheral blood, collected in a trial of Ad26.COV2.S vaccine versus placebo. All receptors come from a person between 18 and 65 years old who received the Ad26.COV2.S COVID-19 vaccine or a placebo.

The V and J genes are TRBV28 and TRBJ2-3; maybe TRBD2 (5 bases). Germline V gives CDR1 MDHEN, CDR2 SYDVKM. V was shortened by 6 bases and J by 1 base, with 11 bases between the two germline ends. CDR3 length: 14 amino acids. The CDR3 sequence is CASSRERGTDTQYF. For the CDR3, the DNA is TGTGCCAGCAGCCGTGAGAGGGGCACAGATACGCAGTATTTT.

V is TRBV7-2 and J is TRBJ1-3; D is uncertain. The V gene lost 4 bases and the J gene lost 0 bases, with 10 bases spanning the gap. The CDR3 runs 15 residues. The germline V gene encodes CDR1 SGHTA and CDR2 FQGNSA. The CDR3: CASSSTTVSGNTIYF. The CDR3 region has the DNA TGTGCCAGCAGCTCGACGACGGTCTCTGGAAACACCATATATTTT. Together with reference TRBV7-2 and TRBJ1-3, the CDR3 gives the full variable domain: GAGVSQSPSNKVTEKGKDVELRCDPISGHTALYWYRQSLGQGLEFLIYFQGNSAPDKSGLPSDRFSAERTGGSVSTLTIQRTQQEDSAVYLCASSSTTVSGNTIYFGEGSWLTVV.

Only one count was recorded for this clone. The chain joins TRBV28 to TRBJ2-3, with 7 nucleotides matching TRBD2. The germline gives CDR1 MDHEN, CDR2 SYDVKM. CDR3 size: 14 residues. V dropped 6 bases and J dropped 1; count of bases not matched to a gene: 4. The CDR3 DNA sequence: TGTGCCAGCAGGGAAACTAGCGGCACAGATACGCAGTATTTT. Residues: CASRETSGTDTQYF.

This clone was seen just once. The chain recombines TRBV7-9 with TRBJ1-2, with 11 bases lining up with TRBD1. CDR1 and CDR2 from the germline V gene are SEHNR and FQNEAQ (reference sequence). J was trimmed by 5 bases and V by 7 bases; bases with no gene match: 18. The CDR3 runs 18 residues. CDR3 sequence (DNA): TGTGCCAGCAACAAACTACAGGACAGGGGGCTCAATTGGTATGGCTACACCTTC. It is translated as CASNKLQDRGLNWYGYTF.

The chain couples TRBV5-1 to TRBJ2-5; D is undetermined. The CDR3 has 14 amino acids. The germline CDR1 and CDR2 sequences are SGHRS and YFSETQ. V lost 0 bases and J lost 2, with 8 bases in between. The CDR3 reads CASSLDGAQETQYF. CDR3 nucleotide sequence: TGCGCCAGCAGCTTGGACGGCGCACAAGAGACCCAGTACTTC.

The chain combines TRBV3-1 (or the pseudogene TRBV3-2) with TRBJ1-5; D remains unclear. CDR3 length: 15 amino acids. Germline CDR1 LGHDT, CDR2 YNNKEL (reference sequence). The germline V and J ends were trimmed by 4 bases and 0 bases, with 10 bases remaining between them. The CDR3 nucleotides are TGTGCCAGCAGCCGTCGACAATTTAGCAATCAGCCCCAGCATTTT. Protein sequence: CASSRRQFSNQPQHF.

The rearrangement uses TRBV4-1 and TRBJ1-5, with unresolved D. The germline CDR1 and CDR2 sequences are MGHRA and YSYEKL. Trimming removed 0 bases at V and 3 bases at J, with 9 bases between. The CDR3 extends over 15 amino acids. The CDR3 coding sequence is TGCGCCAGCAGCCAAGAGGGAGTAACCAATCAGCCCCAGCATTTT. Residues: CASSQEGVTNQPQHF.

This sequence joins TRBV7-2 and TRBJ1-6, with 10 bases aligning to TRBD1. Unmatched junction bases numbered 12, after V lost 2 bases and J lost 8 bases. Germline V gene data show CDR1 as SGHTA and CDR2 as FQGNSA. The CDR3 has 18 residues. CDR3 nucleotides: TGTGCCAGCAGCTTAAGAGGTAGACAGGGGGCGAACTATTCACCCCTCCACTTT. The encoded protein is CASSLRGRQGANYSPLHF.